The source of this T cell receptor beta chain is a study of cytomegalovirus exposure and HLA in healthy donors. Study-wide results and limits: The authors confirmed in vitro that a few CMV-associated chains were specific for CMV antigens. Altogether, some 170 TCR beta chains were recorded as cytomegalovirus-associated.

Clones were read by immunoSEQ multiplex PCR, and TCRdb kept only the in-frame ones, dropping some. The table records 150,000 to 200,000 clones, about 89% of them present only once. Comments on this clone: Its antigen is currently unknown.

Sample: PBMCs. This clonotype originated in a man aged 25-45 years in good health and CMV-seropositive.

CDR3 bases: TGTGCCAGCAGCTTAGGCATGAACACTGAAGCTTTCTTT. This codes for CASSLGMNTEAFF. V and J are TRBV7-8 and TRBJ1-1, with D unclear. Looked up from germline, CDR1 is SGHVS and CDR2 is FQNEAQ. The CDR3 spans 13 residues. The V gene lost 1 base and the J gene lost 0 bases, with 3 bases spanning the gap.